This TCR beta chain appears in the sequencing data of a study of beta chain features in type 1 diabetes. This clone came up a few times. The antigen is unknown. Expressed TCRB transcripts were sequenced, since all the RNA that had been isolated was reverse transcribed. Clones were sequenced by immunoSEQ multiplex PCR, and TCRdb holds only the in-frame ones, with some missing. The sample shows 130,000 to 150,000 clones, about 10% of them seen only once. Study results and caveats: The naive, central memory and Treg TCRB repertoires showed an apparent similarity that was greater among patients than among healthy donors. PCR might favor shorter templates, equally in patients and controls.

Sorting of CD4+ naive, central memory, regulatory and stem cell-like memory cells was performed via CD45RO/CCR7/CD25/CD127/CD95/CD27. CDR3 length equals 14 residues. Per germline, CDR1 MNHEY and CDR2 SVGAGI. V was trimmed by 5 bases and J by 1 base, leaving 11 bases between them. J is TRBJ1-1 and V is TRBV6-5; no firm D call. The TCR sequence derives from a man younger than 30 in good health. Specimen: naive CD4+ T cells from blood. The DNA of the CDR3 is TGTGCCAGCAGTCAGCGAGAGAGGAACACTGAAGCTTTCTTT. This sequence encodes CASSQRERNTEAFF.